A single T cell receptor beta chain is shown here with its context. Its antigen is unidentified. With 60 Vbeta and 13 Jbeta primers, the PCR was carried out. The table came from immunoSEQ multiplex PCR; TCRdb's copy has only in-frame clones and leaves some out. The repertoire holds 150,000 or so clones, around 68% seen once, with approximately 2.3% in the top ten. The sample originates from a study of cytomegalovirus exposure and HLA in healthy donors. Findings and caveats of the study: Earlier analysis looked at TCR beta V segments, and most were productive about 90% or about 30% of the time. It was reported that the classifier diagnosed cytomegalovirus status with high specificity and sensitivity in both the original and validation cohorts.

This CDR3 contains 14 residues. The germline V gene has CDR1 MNHNS and CDR2 SASEGT. The germline V and J ends were trimmed by 5 bases and 5 bases, with 14 bases remaining between them. The origin of this receptor is a man aged 25 to 40 in good health and CMV-seronegative. Input material: PBMCs. This sequence joins TRBV6-1 and TRBJ2-3; possible D gene TRBD2, 7 bases. CDR3 bases: TGTGCCAGCAGTCTCGGGGGGCCTCAAGATACGCAGTATTTT. Protein product: CASSLGGPQDTQYF.